Listed below are T cell receptor beta chains from one sample, sequenced in a study of blood T cell repertoires in COVID-19. Here immunoSEQ multiplex PCR was the method, and the copy in TCRdb shows in-frame clones only, minus some. The sample carries approximately 150,000 clones, approximately 80% recorded once. Material for sequencing was PBMCs or T cells enriched from blood (not recorded which). All receptors derive from a man in his sixties or seventies who had been exposed to COVID-19. Both conserved end residues are part of each CDR3. A D gene is named only where the DNA matches it firmly. The listing skips clone size in some rows; elsewhere it reads once, few, many or a size class.

v_call	d_call	clone_size	j_call	cdr3_nt	cdr3_aa
TRBV2	TRBD2	-	TRBJ2-7	TGTGCCAGCGGGGGGGAAGCGGGAGGGCACGAGCAGTACTTC	CASGGEAGGHEQYF
TRBV19	TRBD1	few	TRBJ2-2	TGTGCCAGCTCCGTGGACAGGGTGGCCGGGGAGCTGTTTTTT	CASSVDRVAGELFF
TRBV6-1	-	-	TRBJ1-1	TGTGCCAGCAGTGAAGCGGTCGGAGGGGCTGAAGCTTTCTTT	CASSEAVGGAEAFF
TRBV19	TRBD1	-	TRBJ1-2	TGTGCCAGTAGCGCTGGGACAGAAGTCTATGGCTACACCTTC	CASSAGTEVYGYTF
TRBV24-1	TRBD2	-	TRBJ2-1	TGTGCCACCAGTGATTTGCGTACTAGCGGGAGTACCTACAATGAGCAGTTCTTC	CATSDLRTSGSTYNEQFF
TRBV11-2	TRBD2	-	TRBJ2-2	TGTGCCAGCAGCTCGTATAGCGGGTCCTACACCGGGGAGCTGTTTTTT	CASSSYSGSYTGELFF
TRBV7-9	-	few	TRBJ2-2	TGTGCCAGCAGCTTATCGGTAGCGACCAAGGCAGGGGAGCTGTTTTTT	CASSLSVATKAGELFF
TRBV6-6	-	once	TRBJ1-1	TGTGCCAGCAGTGATGGGGAGTTGAACACTGAAGCTTTCTTT	CASSDGELNTEAFF
TRBV5-5	-	-	TRBJ2-4	TGTGCCAGCAGCTTACAGTTAAACATTCAGTACTTC	CASSLQLNIQYF
TRBV29-1	TRBD1	-	TRBJ1-2	TGCAGCGTTGACAGGACAGGGCCGAACTATGGCTACACCTTC	CSVDRTGPNYGYTF
TRBV5-4	TRBD1	-	TRBJ1-1	TGTGCCAGCACCCCAGGGGGCGCGAGGAGGAACACTGAAGCTTTCTTT	CASTPGGARRNTEAFF
TRBV28	TRBD2	-	TRBJ2-1	TGTGCCAGCAGATACCGGACTAGCGGGGGCCAGGATGAGCAGTTCTTC	CASRYRTSGGQDEQFF
TRBV18	TRBD2	once	TRBJ2-7	TGTGCCAGCTCATCAGTTGGGGCTAGCGGGGTGCAGAGCTCCTACGAGCAGTACTTC	CASSSVGASGVQSSYEQYF
TRBV29-1	-	-	TRBJ2-7	TGCAGCGTTGAAGAAGCAGGGTACGAGCAGTACTTC	CSVEEAGYEQYF
TRBV11-2	-	few	TRBJ1-5	TGTGCCAGCAGCTTAGGGCCCCATCAGCCCCAGCATTTT	CASSLGPHQPQHF
TRBV12-3/TRBV12-4	-	-	TRBJ1-1	TGTGCCAGCAGTTTTAGGAACACTGAAGCTTTCTTT	CASSFRNTEAFF